Listed here is a single TCR beta chain. Time point noted: peripheral blood 6 weeks after treatment start. The data belong to a study of PD-L1 blockade in urothelial cancer. Study background: Males with bladder-origin urothelial cancer constituted about 90% of the roughly 30 patients. Across blood samples, T cells had a median count of about 150,000.

This CDR3 contains 15 residues. Germline V CDR1 and CDR2: SGHTA, FQGNSA. Losses at the gene ends were 5 bases for V and 4 bases for J; bases not matched to a gene: 7. Here immunoSEQ multiplex PCR was the method, and the copy in TCRdb shows in-frame clones only, minus some. Among 29,000 or so clones listed, around 80% were seen once. This receptor was identified in a man between 65 and 80 years old with urothelial cancer. The specimen comprised PBMCs, sampled around atezolizumab (anti-PD-L1) treatment. The gene calls are TRBV7-2 and TRBJ1-3, with 8 nucleotides matching TRBD1. The CDR3 nucleotides are TGTGCCAGCAGCCTTGGACAGGGTACAGGAAACACCATATATTTT. This translates into CASSLGQGTGNTIYF.